Listed here are 2 T cell receptor beta chains from one sample, sequenced in a study of T cells in Graves' hyperthyroidism and ophthalmopathy. Using RNA transcripts as the source, TCR beta CDR3 regions were amplified. The HTBI primer set served for first-round RT-PCR of the TCR CDR3. TCRdb itself ran the multiplex PCR reads through MiXCR, one entry per CDR3 protein. The sample has roughly 530,000 distinct CDR3 sequences, under 20% seen once. The sample consisted of blood. Every receptor here comes from a woman aged 18 to 35 with Graves' ophthalmopathy.

This chain joins TRBV14 and TRBJ2-5, with TRBD2 matching 9 bases. J gave up 5 bases and V 6 bases, and 4 bases lay outside the gene matches. CDR1 and CDR2 from the germline V gene are SGHDN and FVKESK. The CDR3 consists of 13 residues. CDR3 DNA: TGTGCCAGCAGATCTAGCGGGGCCGAGACCCAGTACTTC. Its protein is CASRSSGAETQYF.

The chain has TRBV10-1 and TRBJ2-2; the D gene is possibly TRBD1 (6 bases). CDR3 size: 14 residues. V was trimmed by 8 bases and J by 1 base, leaving 11 bases between them. Germline V gene lookup returns CDR1 WNHNN and CDR2 SYGVQD (reference sequence). CDR3 protein: CASPATGNTGELFF. The CDR3 nucleotides read TGCGCCAGCCCAGCGACAGGGAACACCGGGGAGCTGTTTTTT.